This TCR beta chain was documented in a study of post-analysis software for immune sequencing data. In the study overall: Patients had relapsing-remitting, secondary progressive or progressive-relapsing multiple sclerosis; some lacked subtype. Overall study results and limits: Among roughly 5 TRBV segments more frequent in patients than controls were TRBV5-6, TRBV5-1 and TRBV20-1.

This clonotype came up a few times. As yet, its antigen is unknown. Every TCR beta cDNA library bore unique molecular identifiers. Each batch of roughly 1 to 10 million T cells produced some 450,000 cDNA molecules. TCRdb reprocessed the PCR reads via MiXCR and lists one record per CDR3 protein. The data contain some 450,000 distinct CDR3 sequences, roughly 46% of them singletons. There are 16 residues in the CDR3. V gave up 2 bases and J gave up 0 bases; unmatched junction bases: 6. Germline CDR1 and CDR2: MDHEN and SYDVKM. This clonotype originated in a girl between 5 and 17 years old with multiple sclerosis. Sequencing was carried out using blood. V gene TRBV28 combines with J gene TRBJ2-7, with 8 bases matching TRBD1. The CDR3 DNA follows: TGTGCCAGCAGTTTACTATCAGGGGGCGTCTCCTACGAGCAGTACTTC. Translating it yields CASSLLSGGVSYEQYF. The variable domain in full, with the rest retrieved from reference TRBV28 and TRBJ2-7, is DVKVTQSSRYLVKRTGEKVFLECVQDMDHENMFWYRQDPGLGLRLIYFSYDVKMKEKGDIPEGYSVSREKKERFSLILESASTNQTSMYLCASSLLSGGVSYEQYFGPGTRLTVT.